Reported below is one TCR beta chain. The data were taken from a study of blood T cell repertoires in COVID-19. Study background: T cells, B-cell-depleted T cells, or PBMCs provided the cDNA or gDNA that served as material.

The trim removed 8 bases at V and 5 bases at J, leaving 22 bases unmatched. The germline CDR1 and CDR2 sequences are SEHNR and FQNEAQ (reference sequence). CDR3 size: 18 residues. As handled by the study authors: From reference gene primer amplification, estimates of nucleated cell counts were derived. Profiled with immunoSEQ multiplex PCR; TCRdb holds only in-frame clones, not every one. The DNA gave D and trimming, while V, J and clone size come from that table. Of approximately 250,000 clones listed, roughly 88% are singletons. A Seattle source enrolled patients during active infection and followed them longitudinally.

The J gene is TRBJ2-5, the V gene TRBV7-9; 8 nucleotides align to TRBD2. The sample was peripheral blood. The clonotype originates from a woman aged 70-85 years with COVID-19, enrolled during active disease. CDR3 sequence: CASLPDRLAGTTTETQYF. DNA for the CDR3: TGTGCCAGCCTCCCGGACCGGCTAGCGGGTACAACGACGGAGACCCAGTACTTC. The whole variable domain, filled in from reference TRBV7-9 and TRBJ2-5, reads DTGVSQNPRHKITKRGQNVTFRCDPISEHNRLYWYRQTLGQGPEFLTYFQNEAQLEKSRLLSDRFSAERPKGSFSTLEIQRTEQGDSAMYLCASLPDRLAGTTTETQYFGPGTRLLVL.